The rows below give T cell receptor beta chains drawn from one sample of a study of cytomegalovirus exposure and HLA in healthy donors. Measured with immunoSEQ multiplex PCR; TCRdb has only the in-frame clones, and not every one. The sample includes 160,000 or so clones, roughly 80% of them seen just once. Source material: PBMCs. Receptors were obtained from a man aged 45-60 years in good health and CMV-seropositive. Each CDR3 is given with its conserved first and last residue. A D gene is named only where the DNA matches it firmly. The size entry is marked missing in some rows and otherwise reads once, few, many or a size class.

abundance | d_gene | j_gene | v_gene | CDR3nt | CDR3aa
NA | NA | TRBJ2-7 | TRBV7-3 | TGTGCCAGCAGCTTCGGAGGGCCTGGGTACGAGCAGTACTTC | CASSFGGPGYEQYF
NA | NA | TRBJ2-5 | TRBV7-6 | TGTGCCAGCAGCTCACGCAGTGGGGCAGGGTTCGAGACCCAGTACTTC | CASSSRSGAGFETQYF
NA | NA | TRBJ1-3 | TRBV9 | TGTGCCAGCAGCACCCGACAGGGAAACACCATATATTTT | CASSTRQGNTIYF
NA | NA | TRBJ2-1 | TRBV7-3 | TGTGCCAGCAGCTTAACTAGGGGGGGTGAGCAGTTCTTC | CASSLTRGGEQFF
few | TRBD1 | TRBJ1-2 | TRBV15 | TGTGCCACCAGCAGAGATCTGGCGGCAGGGGGCGCGTATGGCTACACCTTC | CATSRDLAAGGAYGYTF
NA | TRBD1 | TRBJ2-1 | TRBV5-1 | TGCGCCAGCAACTTACAGGGGCCCTACAATGAGCAGTTCTTC | CASNLQGPYNEQFF
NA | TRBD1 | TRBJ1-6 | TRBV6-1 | TGTGCCAGCAGTGAATGGGGACAGGTAGATTCACCCCCCCACTTT | CASSEWGQVDSPPHF
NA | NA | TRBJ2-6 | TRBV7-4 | TGTGCCACCTTTGGGGCCAACGTCCTGACTTTC | CATFGANVLTF
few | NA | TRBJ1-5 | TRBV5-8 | TGTGCCAGCAGCCCTGGCAGGGATTGGAATCAGCCCCAGCATTTT | CASSPGRDWNQPQHF
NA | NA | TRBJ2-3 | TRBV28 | TGTGCCAGCGCGACAGCCAAGGGGGTAGATACGCAGTATTTT | CASATAKGVDTQYF
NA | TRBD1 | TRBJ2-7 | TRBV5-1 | TGCGCCAGCAGCCCGGGACAGGGTAACTACGAGCAGTACTTC | CASSPGQGNYEQYF
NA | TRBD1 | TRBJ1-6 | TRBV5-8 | TGTGCCAGCGACCAAGGGGGCGCATCCTATAATTCACCCCTCCACTTT | CASDQGGASYNSPLHF
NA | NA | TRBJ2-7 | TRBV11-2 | TGTGCCAGCGAAAAAGGGGGGGAGGGCTACGAGCAGTACTTC | CASEKGGEGYEQYF
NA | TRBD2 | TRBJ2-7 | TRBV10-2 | TGCGCCACGATCGTGGAAGGCGGGGGATCGGGTGAGCAGTACTTC | CATIVEGGGSGEQYF
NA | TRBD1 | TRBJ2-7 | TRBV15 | TGTGCCACCAGCTGGGACAGCGTCTACGAGCAGTACTTC | CATSWDSVYEQYF
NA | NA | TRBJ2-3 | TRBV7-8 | TGTGCCAGCAGCCCTTACACAGATACGCAGTATTTT | CASSPYTDTQYF
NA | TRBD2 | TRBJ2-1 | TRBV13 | TGTGCCAGCAGCGGTAGCGGGGGAGAAAAAAGGGAGCAGTTCTTC | CASSGSGGEKREQFF
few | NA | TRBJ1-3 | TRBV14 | TGTGCCAGCAGCCAAGTAAGGGGCCAATCCGGAAACACCATATATTTT | CASSQVRGQSGNTIYF
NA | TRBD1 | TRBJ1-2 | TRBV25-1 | TGTGCCAGCACCGGACAGGGCTATGGCTACACCTTC | CASTGQGYGYTF
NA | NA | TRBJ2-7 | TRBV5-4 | TGTGCCAGCAGCTTGGGCGGCGGCGATTACGAGCAGTACTTC | CASSLGGGDYEQYF
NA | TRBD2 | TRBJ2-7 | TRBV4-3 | TGCGCCAGCAGCCAAGATCTTGGGACTAGCATCTACGAGCAGTACTTC | CASSQDLGTSIYEQYF
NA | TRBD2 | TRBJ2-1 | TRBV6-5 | TGTGCCAGCAGTTCCGCCCTAGCGGGGGGCTACAATGAGCAGTTCTTC | CASSSALAGGYNEQFF
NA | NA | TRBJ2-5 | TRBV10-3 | TGTGCCATCAGGCGCAACTCGGGAGAGACCCAGTACTTC | CAIRRNSGETQYF
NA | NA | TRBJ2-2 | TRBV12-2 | TGTGCAAGTCGCCCGACACGTGGACTAGCGTCGAACACCGGGGAGCTGTTTTTT | CASRPTRGLASNTGELFF
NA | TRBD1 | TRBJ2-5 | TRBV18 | TGTGCTAGCTCACCACAGACAGGGCAAGAGACCCAGTACTTC | CASSPQTGQETQYF
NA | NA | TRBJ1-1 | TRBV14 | TGTGCCAGCAGCCAAGCATTGGGGGGTCGAGCTTTCTTT | CASSQALGGRAFF
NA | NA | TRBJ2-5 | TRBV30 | TGTGCCTGGAGTGTCAGGGCGACCCAGTACTTC | CAWSVRATQYF
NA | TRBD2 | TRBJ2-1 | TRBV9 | TGTGCCAGCAGCGTCGATCCGGGACTAGCAGGGAATGAGCAGTTCTTC | CASSVDPGLAGNEQFF
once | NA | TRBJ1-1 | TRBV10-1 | TGCGCCAGCAGTGAGTCGAGGAGGGCGGGAACTGAAGCTTTCTTT | CASSESRRAGTEAFF
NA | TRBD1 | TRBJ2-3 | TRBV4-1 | TGCGCCAGCAGCCACCCAAGGCAGGGGGGCACAGATACGCAGTATTTT | CASSHPRQGGTDTQYF
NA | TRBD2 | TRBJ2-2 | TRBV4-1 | TGCGCCAGCAGCCAAGATGGGCTAGCGGGGGGGTATGCCACCGGGGAGCTGTTTTTT | CASSQDGLAGGYATGELFF
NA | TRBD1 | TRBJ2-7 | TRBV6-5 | TGTGCCAGCAGTTACTACCGGGACAGGGGAAACGAGCAGTACTTC | CASSYYRDRGNEQYF
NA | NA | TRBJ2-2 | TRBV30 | TGTGCCTGGCGTCCGAACACCGGGGAGCTGTTTTTT | CAWRPNTGELFF
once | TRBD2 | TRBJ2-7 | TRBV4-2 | TGTGCCAGCAGCCAAGATTTGTGGGCGGGAGAGCTCTCCTACGAGCAGTACTTC | CASSQDLWAGELSYEQYF
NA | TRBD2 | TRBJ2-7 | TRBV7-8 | TGTGCCAGCAGCTCGCCCGGACTAGCGGCCTTGGAGCAGTACTTC | CASSSPGLAALEQYF
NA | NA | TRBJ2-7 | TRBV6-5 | TGTGCCAGCAGTGTCGCGCGGTCCTACGAGCAGTACTTC | CASSVARSYEQYF
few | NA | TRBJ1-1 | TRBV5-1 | TGCGCCAGCAGCGACAGCCTCATGAACACTGAAGCTTTCTTT | CASSDSLMNTEAFF
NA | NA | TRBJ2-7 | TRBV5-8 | TGTGCCAGCAGCCTCGGTCCTAGCTCCTACGAGCAGTACTTC | CASSLGPSSYEQYF
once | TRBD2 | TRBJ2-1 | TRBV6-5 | TGTGCCAGCAGTTCTGGACTAGCCGATGAGCAGTTCTTC | CASSSGLADEQFF
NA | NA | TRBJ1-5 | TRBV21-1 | TGTGCCAGCAGCTCCCACGGCCCTAGAATGTATAGCAATCAGCCCCAGCATTTT | CASSSHGPRMYSNQPQHF
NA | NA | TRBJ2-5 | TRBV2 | TGTGCCAGCAGGTACAGGGTTGCGGACCAAGAGACCCAGTACTTC | CASRYRVADQETQYF
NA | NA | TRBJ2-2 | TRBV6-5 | TGTGCCAGCAGTTACTGGGAGCCTAACACCGGGGAGCTGTTTTTT | CASSYWEPNTGELFF
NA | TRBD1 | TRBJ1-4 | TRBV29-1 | TGCAGCGCCGGACAGGGATCAGAAAAACTGTTTTTT | CSAGQGSEKLFF
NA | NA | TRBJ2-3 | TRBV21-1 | TGTGCCAGCAGCCTTTGGGACAGGGGGCGCCGGACAGATACGCAGTATTTT | CASSLWDRGRRTDTQYF
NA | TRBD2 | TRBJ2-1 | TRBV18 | TGTGCCAGCTCACCTCTAGCGGGGGGTTACAATGAGCAGTTCTTC | CASSPLAGGYNEQFF